The 30 T cell receptor beta chains below all came from one sample that was sequenced in a study of T-cell reconstitution after alpha-beta-depleted transplantation in children (TCRdb year 2016). Explained via the paper, the treatment or condition label denotes: allogeneic hematopoietic cell transplantation with graft depleted of TCRalphabeta T cells and CD19 B cells. The library was obtained by PCR. Sequencing relied on an Illumina HiSeq 2500. TCR library preparation used molecular barcoding, with unique molecular identifiers applied to normalize quantification of the TCRbeta repertoire. TCRdb ran its own pipeline on the public reads, namely fastp trimming at Q25 and MiXCR clone calling, and kept in-frame beta chains. Each record represents a unique CDR3 protein, reported with the most common genes and DNA among its rows. The sample profile shows about 290,000 distinct CDR3 sequences; 10% of them were found once. In total, the top ten clones hold less than 9% of the sample.

The sequences come from PBMCs, collected before TCRalphabeta/CD19-depleted stem cell transplant. These receptor sequences come from a boy under two years old with acute myeloid leukemia, due to receive a stem cell transplant.

This clonotype was detected a few times. This CDR3 reads CASSRDRGYTGELFF. DNA for the CDR3: TGTGCCAGCAGCCGGGACAGGGGCTACACCGGGGAGCTGTTTTTT. The chain recombines TRBV2 with TRBJ2-2; 10 bases match TRBD1. The germline V gene has CDR1 SNHLY and CDR2 FYNNEI. The CDR3 runs 15 residues. J lost 3 bases, V lost 6 bases, and 4 bases had no gene match.

This clonotype was recorded at least ten times. J is TRBJ2-3 and V is TRBV28; the D is unclear. Trimming cost V 5 bases and J 0 bases, with 9 bases left between them. This CDR3 has 14 residues. Germline CDR1 is MDHEN and CDR2 is SYDVKM. In DNA form, the CDR3 reads TGTGCCAGCAGTCTCTTGGACAGCACAGATACGCAGTATTTT. It codes for CASSLLDSTDTQYF.

The sample holds many counts of this clonotype. This rearrangement joins TRBV7-9 to TRBJ1-3; D not certain. Germline-derived CDR1 and CDR2 are SEHNR and FQNEAQ (reference sequence). V lost 0 bases, J lost 8 bases, and 8 bases lay in between. The CDR3 extends over 13 amino acids. The CDR3 DNA is TGTGCCAGCAGCTTAGCGGGGATTGACACCATATATTTT. As protein: CASSLAGIDTIYF.

This clonotype has ten or more counts. CDR3 loop: CASKRWGNNQPQHF. The CDR3 DNA follows: TGTGCCAGCAAAAGATGGGGGAACAATCAGCCCCAGCATTTT. The rearrangement uses TRBV28 and TRBJ1-5, with D possibly matching TRBD1 (5 bases). The CDR3 extends over 14 amino acids. Germline CDR1 MDHEN, CDR2 SYDVKM. V shed 7 bases and J shed 3 bases, with 13 bases lying between them.

This clonotype was detected ten times or more. J is TRBJ2-1 and V is TRBV10-3, with 8 bases identical to TRBD1. V trimming: 8 bases; J trimming: 0 bases; junction bases outside the gene matches: 6. From germline, CDR1 is ENHRY and CDR2 SYGVKD. The CDR3 length is 15 residues. CDR3 nucleotides: TGTGCCATCTCGGACAGGGAGCCCTCCTACAATGAGCAGTTCTTC. Protein product: CAISDREPSYNEQFF.

This clonotype was picked up many times. V usage is TRBV9 and J usage is TRBJ2-5; D gene ambiguous. The CDR3 is 13 amino acids. Germline loops: CDR1 SGDLS, CDR2 YYNGEE. The V end was cut by 1 base, the J end by 2 bases, with 6 bases between. The CDR3 spells CASSVRGQETQYF. The CDR3 nucleotides are TGTGCCAGCAGCGTACGTGGACAAGAGACCCAGTACTTC.

Comment on this clonotype: This clone may be a read error of a much larger clone one base away. The rearrangement joins TRBV3-1 to TRBJ2-7, with D perhaps assigned TRBD1 or TRBD2 (5 bases each). V lost 1 base and J lost 12, with 10 bases in between. The CDR3 spans 11 residues. Germline V lookup: CDR1 LGHDT, CDR2 YNNKEL (reference sequence). The CDR3 loop is CASSQGGVPYF. The CDR3 DNA reads TGTGCCAGCAGCCAAGGAGGGGTCCCGTACTTC.

There are many counts of this clonotype. V gene TRBV5-6 combines with J gene TRBJ2-6; 9 bases are shared with TRBD1. The germline V gene encodes CDR1 SGHDT and CDR2 YYEEEE. This CDR3 spans 19 amino acids. The trim removed 4 bases at V and 1 base at J, leaving 12 bases unmatched. The chain's CDR3 is CASSITGTGWSSGANVLTF. CDR3 DNA: TGTGCCAGCAGCATAACCGGGACAGGGTGGTCGTCTGGGGCCAACGTCCTGACTTTC.

The chain has TRBV28 and TRBJ2-3; D may correspond to TRBD1 or TRBD2 (6 bases each). Trimming took off 4 bases at V and 7 bases at J, with 12 bases between the two ends. CDR3 length: 13 residues. CDR1 and CDR2 (germline): MDHEN, SYDVKM. CDR3 in amino acids: CASSWGARYTQYF. CDR3 DNA: TGTGCCAGCAGTTGGGGGGCTCGCTATACGCAGTATTTT.

This clonotype was detected many times. The chain couples TRBV10-2 to TRBJ2-1, with TRBD2 identical over 11 bases. Unmatched junction bases numbered 5, after V lost 11 bases and J lost 2 bases. CDR1 and CDR2 (germline): WSHSY, SAAADI. The CDR3 contains 14 residues. CDR3 sequence (DNA): TGCGCCTGCAATAGCGGGAGGGCCTACAATGAGCAGTTCTTC. As protein: CACNSGRAYNEQFF.

The sample holds many counts of this clonotype. The chain carries TRBV7-2 and TRBJ2-7; 7 positions match TRBD2. The CDR3 sequence is 11 residues long. The germline V gene has CDR1 SGHTA and CDR2 FQGNSA. V was clipped by 6 bases and J by 6 bases; unmatched bases: 2. CDR3 in amino acids: CASRLATEQYF. The CDR3 bases are TGTGCCAGCAGACTAGCGACCGAGCAGTACTTC.

This clonotype has a count of ten or more. The rearrangement joins TRBV6-5 to TRBJ1-4, with D maybe TRBD1 (6 bases). V lost 6 bases and J lost 14, with 16 bases in between. Germline V gives CDR1 MNHEY, CDR2 SVGAGI. The CDR3 covers 12 residues. The CDR3 DNA reads as TGTGCCAGCAGAAGCGGACAGTCGATCCTGTTTTTT. This encodes CASRSGQSILFF.

This clonotype was counted many times. This sequence joins TRBV7-8 and TRBJ2-5; 7 nucleotides line up with TRBD2. After removal of 1 base from V and 5 bases from J, the junction contained 10 bases not matched to a gene. Germline CDR1 reads SGHVS; CDR2 reads FQNEAQ. This CDR3 region has 16 residues. CDR3: CASSLVRPGGGETQYF. CDR3 coding DNA: TGTGCCAGCAGCTTAGTGAGGCCGGGAGGCGGGGAGACCCAGTACTTC.

The rearrangement uses TRBV7-6 and TRBJ1-5; 10 bases align to TRBD1. There are 17 residues in the CDR3. CDR1 is SGHVS and CDR2 is FNYEAQ in the germline V gene. Germline trimming cut 2 bases from V and 6 bases from J; bases unmatched to any gene: 10. DNA for the CDR3: TGTGCCAGCAGCTTATGGGCGGACAGGGGGTTAGGTCAGCCCCAGCATTTT. This translates into CASSLWADRGLGQPQHF.

As for this clonotype: This may come from a read error, since a much larger clone is one base off. This rearrangement joins TRBV29-1 to TRBJ2-7; D could derive from TRBD1 or TRBD2 (5 bases each). Trimming removed 6 bases at V and 3 bases at J, with 18 bases between. Germline CDR1 SQVTM, CDR2 ANQGSEA. This CDR3 is 14 amino acids long. The CDR3 region is CSVAMGRVYYEQYF. Written as DNA, the CDR3 is TGCAGCGTGGCCATGGGACGTGTGTACTACGAGCAGTACTTC.

In its sample, this clonotype was seen many times. For the CDR3, the DNA is TGCGCCAGCAGCTTCGTAGCGGGGGGTGTCGATGAGCAGTTCTTC. This sequence encodes CASSFVAGGVDEQFF. This chain connects TRBV5-1 to TRBJ2-1; 10 bases match TRBD2. CDR3 length: 15 residues. From germline, CDR1 is SGHRS and CDR2 YFSETQ. V was pared by 2 bases and J by 8 bases, with 7 bases of the junction left unmatched.

The chain combines TRBV24-1 with TRBJ2-3; 7 bases are shared with TRBD1. This CDR3 has 15 residues. Trimming at V came to 2 bases and at J to 4 bases, leaving 5 bases not matched to a gene. Germline V gene data show CDR1 as KGHDR and CDR2 as SFDVKD. CDR3 amino acids: CATSDSPGGADTQYF. The CDR3 bases are TGTGCCACCAGTGATTCCCCAGGGGGAGCAGATACGCAGTATTTT.

This clonotype was seen many times. The chain has TRBV6-5 and TRBJ2-1; D possibly corresponds to TRBD2 (6 bases). Germline V gene data show CDR1 as MNHEY and CDR2 as SVGAGI. This CDR3 is built from 14 residues. V dropped 4 bases and J dropped 2 bases, with 9 bases sitting between them. The DNA of the CDR3 is TGTGCCAGCAGTTTACTAGCTCCCTACAATGAGCAGTTCTTC. It is translated as CASSLLAPYNEQFF.

This clonotype has a handful of counts. The chain recombines TRBV25-1 with TRBJ1-6; 7 nucleotides agree with TRBD1. V gave up 4 bases and J gave up 8 bases; unmatched junction bases: 8. The germline V gene has CDR1 MGHDK and CDR2 SYGVNS. This CDR3 contains 15 residues. DNA of the CDR3: TGTGCCAGCAGTGCCCAACAGGGGATAGATTCACCCCTCCACTTT. Protein product: CASSAQQGIDSPLHF. Full variable domain (rest looked up from reference TRBV25-1 and TRBJ1-6): EADIYQTPRYLVIGTGKKITLECSQTMGHDKMYWYQQDPGMELHLIHYSYGVNSTEKGDLSSESTVSRIRTEHFPLTLESARPSHTSQYLCASSAQQGIDSPLHFGNGTRLTVT.

V is TRBV5-1 and J is TRBJ1-2, with 8 bases matching TRBD1. The ends lost 3 bases at V and 7 bases at J; junction bases unmatched: 5. The CDR3 contains 13 residues. Looked up from germline, CDR1 is SGHRS and CDR2 is YFSETQ. The CDR3 nucleotides read TGCGCCAGCAGCTGGGACAGGTCAGGTGGCTACACCTTC. It specifies CASSWDRSGGYTF.

This clonotype was seen many times. CDR3 in DNA: TGCGCCAGCGGCCGAATCTTTGCGAGCAATCAGCCCCAGCATTTT. It codes for CASGRIFASNQPQHF. The chain couples TRBV5-1 to TRBJ1-5; D is uncertain. Trimming pared 7 bases from V and 1 base from J, leaving 15 bases between. The CDR3 contains 15 residues. Germline V gene data show CDR1 as SGHRS and CDR2 as YFSETQ.

This clonotype was counted at least ten times. The J gene is TRBJ2-1, the V gene TRBV18; TRBD1 aligns across 9 bases. The CDR3 length is 15 residues. Trimming cost V 4 bases and J 6 bases; bases outside gene matches: 7. CDR1 and CDR2 from the germline V gene are KGHSH and LQKENI. CDR3 sequence: CASSQRTGVGNEQFF. The CDR3 DNA reads as TGTGCCAGCTCACAAAGGACAGGGGTCGGCAATGAGCAGTTCTTC.

This clonotype was counted ten times or more. The rearrangement joins TRBV2 to TRBJ2-4, with TRBD1 identical over 9 bases. V lost 7 bases and J lost 4; bases outside the gene matches: 17. This CDR3 comprises 18 residues. The germline CDR1 and CDR2 sequences are SNHLY and FYNNEI. CDR3 coding DNA: TGTGCCAGCACGTGGTCCCGGGACAGGGCTAGTCTAAAAAACATTCAGTACTTC. Translated, it gives CASTWSRDRASLKNIQYF.

This clonotype was seen repeatedly, ten times or more. The CDR3 DNA reads TGCGCCAGCAGCTTGGCCGCGGACAGGATAAGGCAGTTCTTC. As protein: CASSLAADRIRQFF. The rearrangement links TRBV5-1 to TRBJ2-1; 7 bases are a match to TRBD1. Germline CDR1 is SGHRS and CDR2 is YFSETQ. This CDR3 comprises 14 residues. V lost 0 bases, J lost 12 bases, and 9 bases stayed unmatched.

As regards this clonotype: One end of the junction is discordant with germline, which a read error may explain. The genes are TRBV28 and TRBJ2-2; D possibly uses TRBD1 or TRBD2 (5 bases each). CDR1 is MDHEN and CDR2 is SYDVKM in the germline V gene. The CDR3 runs to 13 residues. The CDR3 region is CASSLVHTGDLFF. The CDR3 DNA reads TGTGCCAGCAGTTTGGTCCACACCGGGGACCTGTTTTTT. Drawing the rest from reference TRBV28 and TRBJ2-2, the complete variable domain is DVKVTQSSRYLVKRTGEKVFLECVQDMDHENMFWYRQDPGLGLRLIYFSYDVKMKEKGDIPEGYSVSREKKERFSLILESASTNQTSMYLCASSLVHTGDLFFGEGSRLTVL.

In its sample, this clonotype was seen a few times. The chain carries TRBV7-9 and TRBJ2-1; TRBD2 aligns across 10 bases. CDR1 SEHNR and CDR2 FQNEAQ come from the germline V gene (reference sequence). The CDR3 extends over 15 amino acids. The V segment lost 6 bases and the J segment 6 bases; nucleotides outside the gene matches: 8. The CDR3 loop is CASSRERGGGNEQFF. CDR3 DNA: TGTGCCAGCAGTCGCGAGCGGGGGGGCGGCAATGAGCAGTTCTTC. Looking up the rest from reference TRBV7-9 and TRBJ2-1 gives the full variable domain: DTGVSQNPRHKITKRGQNVTFRCDPISEHNRLYWYRQTLGQGPEFLTYFQNEAQLEKSRLLSDRFSAERPKGSFSTLEIQRTEQGDSAMYLCASSRERGGGNEQFFGPGTRLTVL.

This clonotype was seen at least ten times. The chain combines TRBV7-9 with TRBJ2-1; the match to TRBD2 covers 8 bases. This CDR3 is 15 amino acids long. Germline loops: CDR1 SEHNR, CDR2 FQNEAQ (reference sequence). Losses at the gene ends were 5 bases for V and 7 bases for J; bases not matched to a gene: 10. CDR3 coding DNA: TGTGCCAGCAGCATCTTCGCGGGAGGTTTGAATGAGCAGTTCTTC. The encoded protein is CASSIFAGGLNEQFF.

This clonotype was observed at least ten times. In DNA, the CDR3 is TGTGCCAGCAGTTATTCCAACTCTGGGGCCAACGTCCTGACTTTC. This encodes CASSYSNSGANVLTF. The gene calls are TRBV12-3 or TRBV12-4 and TRBJ2-6; the D is unclear. V lost 4 bases to trimming and J lost 0 bases, with 7 bases between them. CDR3 size: 15 residues.

This clonotype has a count of ten or more. The chain recombines TRBV10-3 with TRBJ2-1, with 7 bases fitting TRBD2. Germline V gene sequence: CDR1 ENHRY, CDR2 SYGVKD. The junction had 0 bases not matched to a gene; V was cut back by 6 bases and J by 7 bases. The CDR3 extends over 11 amino acids. CDR3 loop: CAIRRGNEQFF. The CDR3, as DNA: TGTGCCATCAGGCGGGGGAATGAGCAGTTCTTC.

The sample holds many counts of this clonotype. This CDR3 is CASSVEGYLTDTQYF. CDR3 coding DNA: TGTGCCAGCAGCGTAGAGGGCTATCTCACAGATACGCAGTATTTT. This chain joins TRBV9 and TRBJ2-3; D not certain. V was clipped by 0 bases and J by 2 bases, with 10 bases between them. CDR3 size: 15 residues. CDR1 and CDR2 from the germline V gene are SGDLS and YYNGEE.